The entry below gives a single TCR beta chain sequence along with its context. No antigen is known for it. These data belong to a study of long-term antiretroviral therapy in people with HIV. Study-level information: Samples collected earliest predate the 2015 immediate-ART recommendation by about a decade.

Study-wide results and caveats: Diversity went up after ART and still fell short of transplant donor controls.

Version v3.0 of the immunoSEQ assay was performed at survey level. The repertoire was sequenced with immunoSEQ multiplex PCR; TCRdb's copy has only in-frame clones and lacks some. Counted here are 20,000 to 25,000 clones, 85% to 90% occurring once; the ten biggest clones make up roughly 3.6%. Between the trimmed V and J ends, which lost 8 bases and 2 bases, there was a span of 19 bases. The CDR3 is made up of 16 amino acids. Germline CDR1 reads MDHEN; CDR2 reads SYDVKM. The clonotype comes from a man aged 55 to 70 with HIV. The chain combines TRBV28 with TRBJ1-5; tentative D call: TRBD1 (6 bases). This sample comprised unsorted PBMCs, obtained 2.3 years after starting antiretroviral therapy. CDR3 DNA sequence: TGTGCCAGCGGAGCACGTAACGGGGGCCGCAATCAGCCCCAGCATTTT. Protein: CASGARNGGRNQPQHF.